This paragraph reports one T cell receptor beta chain. The sample is drawn from a study of blood T cell repertoires in COVID-19. Trimming took 4 bases from V and 7 from J, leaving 14 bases between them. Germline V gene sequence: CDR1 LGHDT, CDR2 YNNKEL (reference sequence). CDR3 length: 13 amino acids. In the authors' workflow: Counts of nucleated cells, estimated from reference gene primer amplification, were obtained. This table comes from immunoSEQ multiplex PCR, and its TCRdb copy is limited to in-frame clones, with some not included. The D gene and trimming were derived from the DNA, and the V and J assignments and clone size from that table. The top ten hold approximately 2.6% of the sample, which has under 250,000 clones, around four fifths seen once.

This chain joins TRBV3-1 (or the pseudogene TRBV3-2) and TRBJ2-7, with a weak D call TRBD2 (5 bases). This receptor was identified in a woman in her seventies with active or convalescent COVID-19. Sequencing input: peripheral blood. CDR3 sequence: CASSLGLFTEQYF. CDR3 nucleotides: TGTGCCAGCAGCCTCGGACTTTTTACGGAGCAGTACTTC.